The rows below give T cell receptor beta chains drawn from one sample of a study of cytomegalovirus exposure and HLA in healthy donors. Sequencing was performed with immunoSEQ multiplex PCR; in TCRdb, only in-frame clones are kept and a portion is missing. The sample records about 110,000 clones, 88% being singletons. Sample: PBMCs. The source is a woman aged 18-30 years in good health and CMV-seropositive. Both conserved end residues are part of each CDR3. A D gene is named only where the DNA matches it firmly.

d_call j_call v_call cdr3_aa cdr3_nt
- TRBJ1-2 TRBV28 CASSRGYGYTF TGTGCCAGCAGTCGGGGGTATGGCTACACCTTC
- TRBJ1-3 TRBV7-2 CASSRSSGSQVSGNTIYF TGTGCCAGCAGCCGAAGCAGCGGGAGCCAAGTATCCGGAAACACCATATATTTT
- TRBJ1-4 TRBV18 CASSLYSANEKLFF TGTGCCAGCTCACTTTATTCGGCTAATGAAAAACTGTTTTTT
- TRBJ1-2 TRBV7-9 CASSFSLGYTF TGTGCCAGCAGCTTCTCTTTGGGCTACACCTTC
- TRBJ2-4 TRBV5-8 CASSSLASENIQYF TGTGCCAGCAGCTCACTAGCAAGTGAAAACATTCAGTACTTC
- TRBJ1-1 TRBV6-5 CASSKTGGRTEAFF TGTGCCAGCAGTAAAACAGGCGGTAGAACTGAAGCTTTCTTT
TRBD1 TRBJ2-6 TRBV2 CASSDPRSGTGGGLGANVLTF TGTGCCAGCAGTGATCCCCGATCCGGGACAGGGGGCGGTTTGGGGGCCAACGTCCTGACTTTC
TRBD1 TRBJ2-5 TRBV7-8 CASSLARDRGKETQYF TGTGCCAGCAGCTTAGCGAGGGACAGGGGAAAAGAGACCCAGTACTTC
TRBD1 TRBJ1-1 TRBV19 CARADRGRRTEAFF TGTGCCAGAGCCGACAGGGGGCGGCGAACTGAAGCTTTCTTT
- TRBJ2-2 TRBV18 CASSHSRTGTGELFF TGTGCCAGCTCACATTCTCGGACTGGCACCGGGGAGCTGTTTTTT
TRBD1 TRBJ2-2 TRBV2 CASTTGGAGLNTGELFF TGTGCCAGCACGACAGGGGGCGCGGGGTTGAACACCGGGGAGCTGTTTTTT
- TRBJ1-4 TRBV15 CATSRDAWEGRGEKLFF TGTGCCACCAGCAGAGATGCCTGGGAGGGTCGGGGTGAAAAACTGTTTTTT
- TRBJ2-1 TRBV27 CASSLMGTHNEQFF TGTGCCAGCAGTTTAATGGGGACACACAATGAGCAGTTCTTC
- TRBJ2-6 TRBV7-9 CASSKPDSAGANVLTF TGTGCCAGCAGCAAACCGGACAGCGCTGGGGCCAACGTCCTGACTTTC
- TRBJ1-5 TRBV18 CASSPGHLNQPQHF TGTGCCAGCTCACCGGGACACCTCAATCAGCCCCAGCATTTT
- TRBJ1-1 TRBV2 CASRKGVPGTEAFF TGTGCCAGCAGAAAGGGGGTGCCGGGAACTGAAGCTTTCTTT